The present T cell receptor (beta chain) was sequenced within a study of blood T cell repertoires in COVID-19. On the study more broadly: COVID-19 samples from acute and convalescent phases originated in the United States, Italy and Spain. T cells, B-cell-depleted T cells, or PBMCs supplied cDNA or gDNA.

Germline V gene sequence: CDR1 ENHRY, CDR2 SYGVKD. The V and J ends lost 8 bases and 0 bases, in that order; junction bases with no gene match: 7. The CDR3 loop spans 16 amino acids. Authors' data handling: Amplification of reference gene primers was used by the study to estimate nucleated cell counts. Clones were sequenced by immunoSEQ multiplex PCR, and TCRdb holds only the in-frame ones, with some missing. The D gene and trimming were derived from the DNA, and the V and J assignments and clone size from that table. The sample has approximately 150,000 clones; 86% are singletons. The rearrangement joins TRBV10-3 to TRBJ2-3; 11 positions match TRBD2. The sample consisted of peripheral blood. The clonotype comes from a man in his sixties or seventies with acute or convalescent COVID-19. This chain's CDR3 is CAIALSGRGSTDTQYF. The CDR3 DNA is TGTGCCATCGCTCTTAGCGGGAGGGGTAGCACAGATACGCAGTATTTT.